These 13 T cell receptor beta chains share one sample of origin, sequenced in a study of blood T cell repertoires in COVID-19 (dated by TCRdb to between 2020 and 2021). The library was prepared using the immunoSEQ multiplex PCR assay. TCRdb obtained this table from immuneACCESS and retained in-frame rearrangements with V and J assigned. These tables miss some clones; where compared with another copy, unresolved V genes account for less than half of the shortfall, and the remainder is unexplained. The sample contains 43,000 or so clones, 75% to 90% of them found a single time. The leading ten clones occupy 7.4% of the sample. Sequencing input: peripheral blood. These receptor sequences come from a man aged 60-69 years with active COVID-19.

The chain employs TRBV19 and TRBJ2-1; 8 bases agree with TRBD2. The CDR3 loop spans 12 amino acids. Germline CDR1 is LNHDA and CDR2 is SQIVND (reference sequence). J gave up 9 bases and V 7 bases, and 5 bases lay outside the gene matches. The CDR3 bases are TGTGCCAGTAACCCGGGACTAGGTGAGCAGTTCTTC. Its translation: CASNPGLGEQFF.

The genes are TRBV18 and TRBJ2-5; TRBD2 is a possible D gene (7 bases). This CDR3 region has 15 residues. Per the germline V gene, CDR1 is KGHSH and CDR2 is LQKENI. V gave up 10 bases and J gave up 1 base, with 19 bases separating them. CDR3 region: CATHPPGGGQETQYF. DNA of the CDR3: TGTGCCACCCACCCACCGGGGGGCGGCCAAGAGACCCAGTACTTC.

This chain uses TRBV5-1 with TRBJ1-1, with D possibly TRBD1 on 5 matching bases. The length of the CDR3 is 15 residues. Germline lookup yields CDR1 SGHRS and CDR2 YFSETQ. The V and J ends lost 0 bases and 4 bases respectively, with 13 bases between them. The CDR3 spells CASSLVAHQGTEAFF. The CDR3 region has the DNA TGCGCCAGCAGCTTGGTAGCTCATCAGGGCACTGAAGCTTTCTTT.

J is TRBJ2-3 and V is TRBV27, with a possible D match to TRBD2 (5 bases). The CDR3 is 14 residues long. Germline V gene data show CDR1 as MNHEY and CDR2 as SMNVEV (reference sequence). V lost 3 bases, J lost 3 bases, and 10 bases lay in between. CDR3 region: CASSLAGSTDTQYF. The CDR3 DNA sequence: TGTGCCAGCAGTTTGGCGGGTTCTACAGATACGCAGTATTTT.

J is TRBJ2-1 and V is TRBV6-5; 8 nucleotides agree with TRBD1. The CDR3 runs to 13 residues. V trimming: 0 bases; J trimming: 9 bases; junction bases outside the gene matches: 1. Germline lookup yields CDR1 MNHEY and CDR2 SVGAGI. The CDR3 spells CASSYSTGGEQFF. The CDR3 DNA is TGTGCCAGCAGTTACTCTACAGGGGGTGAGCAGTTCTTC.

This chain uses TRBV9 with TRBJ2-7; 12 bases align to TRBD1. Trimming took 0 bases from V and 4 from J; bases not matched to a gene: 8. The CDR3 covers 17 residues. Per the germline V gene, CDR1 is SGDLS and CDR2 is YYNGEE. The CDR3 loop is CASSVGGQGAGSYEQYF. Written as DNA, the CDR3 is TGTGCCAGCAGCGTAGGGGGACAGGGGGCAGGTTCTTACGAGCAGTACTTC.

V is TRBV7-2 and J is TRBJ2-3; 8 bases are a match to TRBD1. The V gene's germline CDR1 is SGHTA and CDR2 FQGNSA. The V segment lost 5 bases and the J segment 6 bases; nucleotides outside the gene matches: 4. The CDR3 extends over 13 amino acids. This chain's CDR3 is CASSAHRGDTQYF. The CDR3 bases are TGTGCCAGCAGCGCCCACAGGGGGGATACGCAGTATTTT.

This sequence joins TRBV28 and TRBJ2-3; the match to TRBD2 covers 14 bases. The CDR3 runs 16 residues. V lost 4 bases to trimming and J lost 6 bases; unmatched junction nucleotides: 6. Germline lookup yields CDR1 MDHEN and CDR2 SYDVKM. DNA for the CDR3: TGTGCCAGCAGTTCCGGACTAGCGGGGGGCCCCGATACGCAGTATTTT. This gives the protein CASSSGLAGGPDTQYF.

The sample holds one count of this clone. This chain uses TRBV19 with TRBJ2-1; the match to TRBD2 covers 10 bases. The CDR3 is 14 amino acids. Trimming removed 5 bases from V and 5 bases from J; junction bases left unmatched: 3. Germline V gene lookup returns CDR1 LNHDA and CDR2 SQIVND (reference sequence). The CDR3 region has the DNA TGTGCCAGTAGTCTCCTAGCGGGGGACAATGAGCAGTTCTTC. This sequence encodes CASSLLAGDNEQFF. Together with reference TRBV19 and TRBJ2-1, the CDR3 gives the full variable domain: DGGITQSPKYLFRKEGQNVTLSCEQNLNHDAMYWYRQDPGQGLRLIYYSQIVNDFQKGDIAEGYSVSREKKESFPLTVTSAQKNPTAFYLCASSLLAGDNEQFFGPGTRLTVL.

This sequence joins TRBV2 and TRBJ1-1, with D possibly being TRBD1 (5 bases). Germline-derived CDR1 and CDR2 are SNHLY and FYNNEI. V lost 7 bases to trimming and J lost 5 bases, with 11 bases between them. This CDR3 is 12 amino acids long. CDR3 region: CASTRGRTEAFF. The CDR3 DNA follows: TGTGCCAGCACTAGGGGCCGGACTGAAGCTTTCTTT.

This rearrangement joins TRBV3-1 (or the pseudogene TRBV3-2) to TRBJ1-3; unclear D gene. V gave up 1 base and J gave up 2 bases, with 9 bases separating them. The germline CDR1 and CDR2 sequences are LGHDT and YNNKEL (reference sequence). The CDR3 spans 15 residues. As DNA, the CDR3 is TGTGCCAGCAGCCAAGTGGCAGGTGCTGGAAACACCATATATTTT. It yields the protein CASSQVAGAGNTIYF.

The chain combines TRBV11-2 with TRBJ2-1; 10 bases are a match to TRBD2. CDR1 is SGHAT and CDR2 is FQNNGV in the germline V gene. This CDR3 contains 18 residues. Trimming removed 4 bases from V and 5 bases from J; junction bases left unmatched: 14. The CDR3 sequence is CASSSPGSLAGVHNEQFF. The CDR3 region has the DNA TGTGCCAGCAGCTCTCCCGGGAGCCTAGCGGGAGTCCACAATGAGCAGTTCTTC.

CDR3 coding DNA: TGTGCCAGCAGCCAGGAGGGGAGCTCCTATAATTCACCCCTCCACTTT. It encodes CASSQEGSSYNSPLHF. The V gene is TRBV5-5, the J gene TRBJ1-6; D may be TRBD1 (5 bases). With 4 bases removed from V and 0 bases from J, the gap between germline ends came to 11 bases. The germline gives CDR1 SGHKS, CDR2 YYEKEE (reference sequence). The CDR3 spans 16 residues.